This TCR beta chain comes out of a study of sequential checkpoint blockade in melanoma. On the study more broadly: TCRbeta immunosequencing was performed on DNA from around 91 pretreatment melanoma tumor samples.

The germline V gene has CDR1 SGHRS and CDR2 YFSETQ. This CDR3 region has 14 residues. V lost 2 bases and J 2 bases, leaving 5 bases between the germline ends. Assay: immunoSEQ multiplex PCR; the TCRdb copy retains only in-frame clones and omits some. This table has 6,200 or so clones, more than 25% appearing once. As for treatment: randomized to nivolumab then ipilimumab (arm A) or the reverse (arm B). DNA-damaging chemotherapy had not been given to any patient beforehand. The TCR comes from a human donor with melanoma. The sequencing used tumor tissue (inferred from file names), collected from a patient given nivolumab and ipilimumab in sequence. This chain joins TRBV5-1 and TRBJ2-6; D is unclear. The CDR3 loop is CASSLRTGANVLTF. For the CDR3, the DNA is TGCGCCAGCAGCTTACGCACTGGGGCCAACGTCCTGACTTTC.